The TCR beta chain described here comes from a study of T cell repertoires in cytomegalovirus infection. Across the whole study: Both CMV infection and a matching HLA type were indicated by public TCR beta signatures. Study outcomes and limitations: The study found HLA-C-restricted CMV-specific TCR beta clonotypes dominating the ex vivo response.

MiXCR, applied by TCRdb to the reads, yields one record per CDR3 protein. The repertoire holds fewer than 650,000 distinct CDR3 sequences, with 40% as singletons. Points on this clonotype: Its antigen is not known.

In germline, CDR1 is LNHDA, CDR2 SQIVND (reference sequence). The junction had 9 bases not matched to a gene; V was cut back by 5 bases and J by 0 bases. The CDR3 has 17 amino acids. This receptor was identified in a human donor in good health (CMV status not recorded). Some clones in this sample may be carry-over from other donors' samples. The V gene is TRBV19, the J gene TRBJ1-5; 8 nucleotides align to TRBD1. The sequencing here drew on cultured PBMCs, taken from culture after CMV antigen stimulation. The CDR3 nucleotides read TGTGCCAGTAGTCCCCAGGGGGCCTCGTTTAGCAATCAGCCCCAGCATTTT. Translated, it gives CASSPQGASFSNQPQHF.